This T cell receptor (beta chain) is drawn from a study of identical twins. cDNA carried unique molecular identifiers, and a universal primer site was added by template switching. In TCRdb, the 5' RACE reads were re-called with MiXCR into one record per CDR3 protein. The sample consists of some 96,000 distinct CDR3 sequences, 5.9% of them appearing once. V dropped 0 bases and J dropped 13 bases, with 13 bases sitting between them. CDR1 and CDR2 (germline): GTSNPN, SVGIG (reference sequence). The CDR3 is 12 amino acids. This clonotype has at least ten counts. This sequence was found in a woman aged 45-60 years in good health. Sequenced sample: memory T cells sorted from blood. This sequence joins TRBV30 and TRBJ2-4, with D perhaps TRBD2 (5 bases). In DNA form, the CDR3 reads TGTGCCTGGAGTGTCGGCCCCGGGATACAGTACTTC. Translated: CAWSVGPGIQYF.